This TCR beta chain was recorded in a study of blood T cell repertoires in COVID-19. Study summary: PBMCs, B-cell-depleted T cells, or T cells were the source of the cDNA or gDNA that made up the material.

Study processing details: The authors estimated nucleated cell counts from reference gene primer amplification. Only in-frame clones appear in the TCRdb table, and some are missing; sequencing was by immunoSEQ multiplex PCR. D and trimming were read from the DNA, whereas the V and J calls and clone size are those reported in that table. The sample yields some 200,000 clones, about three quarters seen once. Losses at the gene ends were 8 bases for V and 4 bases for J; bases not matched to a gene: 23. Germline V gene lookup returns CDR1 WSHSY and CDR2 SAAADI. This CDR3 contains 19 residues. This clonotype was obtained from a woman in her sixties or seventies with acute or convalescent COVID-19. The V and J genes are TRBV10-2 and TRBJ2-1; 7 nucleotides align to TRBD2. Sequenced sample: peripheral blood. CDR3 nucleotides: TGCGCCAGCCTCCCACACCCGGGAGGATCGTTGATATTTTACAATGAGCAGTTCTTC. This encodes CASLPHPGGSLIFYNEQFF.